This T cell receptor beta chain was sequenced in a study of monozygotic twins with inflammatory bowel disease. TCRdb derives one entry per CDR3 protein from the 5' RACE reads, leaving out DNA. The data include a few hundred thousand distinct CDR3 sequences; the top ten clones carry 2% to 3%. There are 14 residues in the CDR3. Sequenced input: blood. The clonotype originates from a human donor with ulcerative colitis or Crohn's disease, or a healthy co-twin of an affected twin (not recorded which). This chain connects TRBV12-3 or TRBV12-4 to TRBJ1-5; TCRdb outputs TRBD1, but without DNA this stays unchecked. CDR3 region: CASQGLSGNQPQHF.